Following are 25 T cell receptor beta chains from one sample sequenced in a study of cytomegalovirus exposure and HLA in healthy donors. Primers for the PCR totalled 60 Vbeta and 13 Jbeta. Assay: immunoSEQ multiplex PCR; the TCRdb copy retains only in-frame clones and omits some. The sample holds about 110,000 clones, approximately 82% seen once. Specimen: PBMCs. These receptors were obtained from a man aged 25 to 45 in good health and CMV-seropositive.

The CDR3 DNA follows: TGTGCCAGCAGGCCCACCCCGGGACAGGGGGCATATACGCAGTATTTT. Protein product: CASRPTPGQGAYTQYF. The chain couples TRBV27 to TRBJ2-3, with 12 bases matching TRBD1. Per germline, CDR1 MNHEY and CDR2 SMNVEV (reference sequence). Trimming at V came to 6 bases and at J to 7 bases, leaving 11 bases not matched to a gene. The CDR3 is made up of 16 amino acids.

The rearrangement joins TRBV7-9 to TRBJ2-7, with TRBD1 matching over 7 bases. V was clipped by 5 bases and J by 0 bases; unmatched bases: 10. The CDR3 is 16 residues long. CDR1 is SEHNR and CDR2 is FQNEAQ in the germline V gene (reference sequence). CDR3 sequence: CASSQQGQTSSYEQYF. As DNA, the CDR3 is TGTGCCAGCAGCCAACAGGGGCAAACGAGCTCCTACGAGCAGTACTTC.

The genes are TRBV5-7 and TRBJ1-1; 9 nucleotides match TRBD1. TRBV5-7 is marked as an open reading frame, function uncertain. CDR3 size: 15 residues. V lost 3 bases and J lost 4; bases outside the gene matches: 7. Here the CDR3 reads CASSSLGQGGTEAFF. The CDR3 DNA reads TGTGCCAGCAGCTCGCTGGGACAGGGCGGCACTGAAGCTTTCTTT.

This clone showed up just once. The gene calls are TRBV5-4 and TRBJ2-3, with TRBD2 matching 12 bases. Germline V gene lookup returns CDR1 SGHNT and CDR2 YYREEE (reference sequence). Germline trimming cut 5 bases from V and 4 bases from J; bases unmatched to any gene: 2. The CDR3 is 14 residues long. The CDR3 sequence: CASRGLAGSDTQYF. In DNA, the CDR3 is TGTGCCAGCAGAGGACTAGCGGGATCAGATACGCAGTATTTT. Using reference TRBV5-4 and TRBJ2-3 for the parts outside the CDR3, the full variable domain is ETGVTQSPTHLIKTRGQQVTLRCSSQSGHNTVSWYQQALGQGPQFIFQYYREEENGRGNFPPRFSGLQFPNYSSELNVNALELDDSALYLCASRGLAGSDTQYFGPGTRLTVL.

The chain has TRBV11-3 and TRBJ2-1; the match to TRBD2 covers 7 bases. The CDR3 covers 16 residues. Germline assignment: CDR1 SGHNT and CDR2 YENEEA. Trimming cost V 2 bases and J 2 bases; bases outside gene matches: 6. CDR3 residues: CASSLNRGGTYNEQFF. The CDR3 DNA sequence: TGTGCCAGCAGCTTAAACCGCGGGGGAACCTACAATGAGCAGTTCTTC.

This clone was seen a single time. J is TRBJ2-7 and V is TRBV5-1, with 10 nucleotides matching TRBD1. Unmatched junction bases numbered 2, after V lost 3 bases and J lost 2 bases. The germline CDR1 and CDR2 sequences are SGHRS and YFSETQ. The CDR3 consists of 14 residues. CDR3 loop: CASSSGQGTYEQYF. The CDR3 DNA is TGCGCCAGCAGCTCGGGACAGGGGACCTACGAGCAGTACTTC.

The chain joins TRBV5-1 to TRBJ1-5; the match to TRBD1 covers 7 bases. The trim removed 5 bases at V and 5 bases at J, leaving 13 bases unmatched. The CDR3 is 16 residues long. Per germline, CDR1 SGHRS and CDR2 YFSETQ. CDR3 nucleotides: TGCGCCAGCAGTCCGGACAGGCGGGGCGTCGATCAGCCCCAGCATTTT. Translating gives CASSPDRRGVDQPQHF.

The J gene is TRBJ1-3, the V gene TRBV9; D remains unclear. The V and J ends lost 2 bases and 2 bases respectively, with 8 bases between them. Germline V gene lookup returns CDR1 SGDLS and CDR2 YYNGEE. The CDR3 has 14 residues. For the CDR3, the DNA is TGTGCCAGCAGCGTGGCCGGGACTGGAAACACCATATATTTT. Its protein is CASSVAGTGNTIYF. The full variable domain, with the rest looked up from reference TRBV9 and TRBJ1-3, is DSGVTQTPKHLITATGQRVTLRCSPRSGDLSVYWYQQSLDQGLQFLIQYYNGEERAKGNILERFSAQQFPDLHSELNLSSLELGDSALYFCASSVAGTGNTIYFGEGSWLTVV.

The chain couples TRBV6-1 to TRBJ1-1; weak D call: TRBD1 (6 bases). V lost 4 bases to trimming and J lost 0 bases, with 9 bases between them. This CDR3 region has 14 residues. The germline CDR1 and CDR2 sequences are MNHNS and SASEGT. For the CDR3, the DNA is TGTGCCAGCAGTGTACAGGGCCTGAACACTGAAGCTTTCTTT. This sequence encodes CASSVQGLNTEAFF.

The gene calls are TRBV27 and TRBJ1-1; a possible D gene is TRBD1 (5 bases). Germline V gives CDR1 MNHEY, CDR2 SMNVEV (reference sequence). V lost 0 bases and J 7 bases, leaving 15 bases between the germline ends. The CDR3 is made up of 15 amino acids. This chain's CDR3 is CASSLSPLPQGEAFF. The DNA of the CDR3 is TGTGCCAGCAGTTTATCGCCCCTGCCCCAGGGTGAAGCTTTCTTT.

V is TRBV7-2 and J is TRBJ2-7; possibly TRBD2 for D (6 bases). Trimming stripped 5 bases from V and 0 bases from J, with 14 bases between. CDR1 is SGHTA and CDR2 is FQGNSA in the germline V gene. CDR3 length equals 15 residues. In DNA form, the CDR3 reads TGTGCCAGCAGCCCCTCGGGACTTTACTCCTACGAGCAGTACTTC. Translated: CASSPSGLYSYEQYF. The whole variable domain, filled in from reference TRBV7-2 and TRBJ2-7, reads GAGVSQSPSNKVTEKGKDVELRCDPISGHTALYWYRQSLGQGLEFLIYFQGNSAPDKSGLPSDRFSAERTGGSVSTLTIQRTQQEDSAVYLCASSPSGLYSYEQYFGPGTRLTVT.

The chain carries TRBV5-1 and TRBJ2-7; TRBD1 agrees at 8 bases. Germline V gene data show CDR1 as SGHRS and CDR2 as YFSETQ. The V gene end was trimmed by 3 bases and the J gene end by 3 bases; junction bases not matched to a gene: 5. The CDR3 totals 14 residues. The CDR3 loop is CASSSGQGDYEQYV. The CDR3, as DNA: TGCGCCAGCAGCTCCGGACAGGGAGACTACGAGCAGTACGTC.

This clone appeared a single time. J is TRBJ2-5 and V is TRBV2; unclear D gene. V dropped 6 bases and J dropped 4 bases, with 6 bases sitting between them. CDR1 is SNHLY and CDR2 is FYNNEI in the germline V gene. The CDR3 consists of 11 residues. DNA of the CDR3: TGTGCCAGCAGACAGAGAGAGACCCAGTACTTC. It yields the protein CASRQRETQYF. The full variable domain, with the rest looked up from reference TRBV2 and TRBJ2-5, is EPEVTQTPSHQVTQMGQEVILRCVPISNHLYFYWYRQILGQKVEFLVSFYNNEISEKSEIFDDQFSVERPDGSNFTLKIRSTKLEDSAMYFCASRQRETQYFGPGTRLLVL.

This clone was seen only once. The rearrangement uses TRBV2 and TRBJ1-2, with a weak D call TRBD1 (5 bases). Germline V gene sequence: CDR1 SNHLY, CDR2 FYNNEI. The CDR3 consists of 15 residues. V lost 7 bases, J lost 2 bases, and 17 bases lay in between. The CDR3 protein is CASTSRGGKNYGYTF. DNA of the CDR3: TGTGCCAGCACCTCCCGTGGGGGGAAGAACTATGGCTACACCTTC. Full variable domain (rest looked up from reference TRBV2 and TRBJ1-2): EPEVTQTPSHQVTQMGQEVILRCVPISNHLYFYWYRQILGQKVEFLVSFYNNEISEKSEIFDDQFSVERPDGSNFTLKIRSTKLEDSAMYFCASTSRGGKNYGYTFGSGTRLTVV.

This chain's CDR3 is CASSPMGQGGEAFF. The CDR3 nucleotides read TGTGCCAGCAGTCCCATGGGACAGGGGGGTGAAGCTTTCTTT. The J gene is TRBJ1-1, the V gene TRBV27, with TRBD1 identical over 11 bases. CDR1 is MNHEY, CDR2 SMNVEV, per germline (reference sequence). The ends lost 5 bases at V and 7 bases at J; junction bases unmatched: 6. CDR3 length: 14 residues.

The chain joins TRBV11-2 to TRBJ2-7; maybe TRBD1 (5 bases). Between the trimmed V and J ends, which lost 4 bases and 2 bases, there was a span of 12 bases. The CDR3 length is 14 residues. Per the germline V gene, CDR1 is SGHAT and CDR2 is FQNNGV. The CDR3: CASSWLTETYEQYF. In DNA form, the CDR3 reads TGTGCCAGCAGCTGGTTGACAGAGACCTACGAGCAGTACTTC.

This clone is a singleton in its sample. The CDR3 DNA reads as TGTGCCAGCAGCCGACAGGCTGGGGCCAACGTCCTGACTTTC. Protein: CASSRQAGANVLTF. The rearrangement joins TRBV6-5 to TRBJ2-6, with TRBD1 as a possible D gene (6 bases). The germline V and J ends were trimmed by 6 bases and 2 bases, with 8 bases remaining between them. The CDR3 spans 14 residues. CDR1 is MNHEY and CDR2 is SVGAGI in the germline V gene.

The V and J genes are TRBV4-1 and TRBJ2-3, with 10 bases that match TRBD2. V shed 4 bases, J shed 2 bases, and the junction held 21 bases outside the gene matches. Per germline, CDR1 MGHRA and CDR2 YSYEKL. This CDR3 comprises 21 residues. The CDR3 bases are TGCGCCAGCAGCCCTGCAAGTATAATTTCAGCTAGCGGGGGCAACACAGATACGCAGTATTTT. Translated, it gives CASSPASIISASGGNTDTQYF.

Worth noting for this clone: The sample carries other DNA sequences with the same CDR3. V is TRBV13 and J is TRBJ2-5; perhaps TRBD2 as D (6 bases). The CDR3 runs to 15 residues. The ends were cut back, 5 bases at V and 5 bases at J, with 18 bases in the middle. Germline CDR1 reads PRHDT; CDR2 reads FYEKMQ (reference sequence). This CDR3 reads CASSPRDPGVETQYF. Written as DNA, the CDR3 is TGTGCCAGCAGCCCGCGGGACCCCGGGGTGGAGACCCAGTACTTC.

The chain couples TRBV19 to TRBJ1-2, with 7 bases aligning to TRBD1. Unmatched junction bases numbered 11, after V lost 6 bases and J lost 7 bases. The CDR3 has 14 residues. Germline CDR1 and CDR2: LNHDA and SQIVND (reference sequence). CDR3 sequence: CASRDRPGEGGYTF. CDR3 sequence (DNA): TGTGCCAGTAGGGACAGGCCTGGAGAGGGTGGCTACACCTTC.

The DNA of the CDR3 is TGTGCCAGCAGTGAAATGGGACTAGGAAACTACGAGCAGTACGTC. This sequence encodes CASSEMGLGNYEQYV. The V call is TRBV6-1, the J call TRBJ2-7, with 8 positions matching TRBD2. This CDR3 has 15 amino acids. V lost 2 bases and J lost 3; bases outside the gene matches: 6. In germline, CDR1 is MNHNS, CDR2 SASEGT.

The rearrangement uses TRBV5-6 and TRBJ2-7; 12 bases are a match to TRBD2. V shed 3 bases and J 6 bases; nucleotides not matched to a gene: 4. This CDR3 region has 14 residues. Germline loops: CDR1 SGHDT, CDR2 YYEEEE. In nucleotides, the CDR3 is TGTGCCAGCAGCTCGCTAGCGGGGGGGCGCGAGCAGTACTTC. Translated, it gives CASSSLAGGREQYF.

This chain's CDR3 is CASSVDSTEAFF. In DNA, the CDR3 is TGTGCCAGCAGCGTTGACAGCACTGAAGCTTTCTTT. This chain connects TRBV9 to TRBJ1-1; D possibly corresponds to TRBD1 (5 bases). Germline lookup yields CDR1 SGDLS and CDR2 YYNGEE. With 2 bases removed from V and 4 bases from J, the gap between germline ends came to 6 bases. There are 12 residues in the CDR3.

V and J are TRBV9 and TRBJ1-1; 7 bases align to TRBD1. Germline values: CDR1 SGDLS, CDR2 YYNGEE. V lost 0 bases and J lost 1; bases outside the gene matches: 0. The CDR3 totals 14 residues. The DNA for the CDR3 is TGTGCCAGCAGCGTAGACAGGGGGAACACTGAAGCTTTCTTT. It translates to CASSVDRGNTEAFF.

CDR3 sequence (DNA): TGTGCCGCCGGGACTAGCGGGAGAGGGGTGCGGAATGAGCAGTTCTTC. Residues: CAAGTSGRGVRNEQFF. The V and J genes are TRBV2 and TRBJ2-1; 14 positions match TRBD2. The J segment lost 7 bases and the V segment lost 11 bases, leaving 13 bases of the junction unmatched. CDR1 and CDR2 from the germline V gene are SNHLY and FYNNEI. This CDR3 has 16 residues. The full variable domain, with the rest looked up from reference TRBV2 and TRBJ2-1, is EPEVTQTPSHQVTQMGQEVILRCVPISNHLYFYWYRQILGQKVEFLVSFYNNEISEKSEIFDDQFSVERPDGSNFTLKIRSTKLEDSAMYFCAAGTSGRGVRNEQFFGPGTRLTVL.